The clone carrying this T cell receptor (beta chain) has more than one count but fewer than ten. The antigen remains unidentified. TCRdb passed the 5' RACE reads through MiXCR, listing each CDR3 protein once. The sample lists about 1.7 million distinct CDR3 sequences, roughly 35% occurring once. The record originates from a study of identical twins. The CDR3 loop spans 14 amino acids. The germline gives CDR1 SNHLY, CDR2 FYNNEI. V lost 6 bases and J 2 bases, leaving 11 bases between the germline ends. Broader study findings: Memory repertoires lacked the insertion deficit that abundant cord blood beta clonotypes showed. Conclusions leaned on cross-sectional statistical analysis and did not track the same donors over time. Researchers caution that invariant MAIT and iNKT cells could partly confound zero-insertion analyses. Excess twin sharing in beta out-of-frame sequences was weaker.

Sequenced sample: cord blood. This chain joins TRBV2 and TRBJ2-1; weak D call: TRBD1 (6 bases). This clonotype originated in a newborn girl in good health. CDR3 DNA sequence: TGTGCCAGCAGCCGGGACAAAACCTACAATGAGCAGTTCTTC. This translates into CASSRDKTYNEQFF.